This TCR beta chain was documented in a study of regulatory dendritic cells for organ transplantation (dated by TCRdb to about 2017). For the wider study: Monocytes were cultured with vitamin D3 on days 0 and 4 and with IL-10 on day 4 to generate regulatory dendritic cells. To evaluate the response of the DCs to a potent maturation-inducing agent, LPS was added to DC cultures on day 6. TCRbeta repertoires were sequenced from sorted naive and memory CD4+ and CD8+ T cells before and after allostimulation with regulatory or mature dendritic cells.

Sorted T cell subsets were CFSE-labeled and co-cultured for around five days with allogeneic regulatory or mature dendritic cells at a 1:10 DC:T ratio. FACS was used to sort CD4+ or CD8+ cells into naive T cells, defined as CD45RA+, and memory T cells, defined as CD45RO+. A couple of healthy control subjects provided the T cells used for TCR sequencing. Genomic DNA was extracted with the Qiagen DNeasy Blood & Tissue Kit. A multiplexed two-step PCR with Vbeta-specific forward primers and Jbeta-specific reverse primers was used to amplify the TCRbeta CDR3 regions. Through the immunoSEQ service, the TCRbeta libraries were run on an Illumina instrument for sequencing. The authors processed their data as follows. IMGT annotation was used to assign V, D and J genes, and synthetic CDR3 analogues were used to correct the counts for multiplex PCR bias. In the immunoSEQ Analyzer, repertoire clonality was calculated as one minus normalized Shannon entropy. Fisher's exact test with Benjamini-Hochberg false discovery rate control was used to define clonal expansion, with two-tailed P<0.01. The source is immuneACCESS, and TCRdb retained only in-frame sequences with V and J called. Part of the clones is not carried over; for the studies checked, unresolved V genes explain less than half of this, and the remainder is unexplained. The DNA was the basis for D and trimming; V, J and clone size are from that table. Here the sample has 20,000 or so clones; approximately 79% occur a single time. About 3% of the sample belongs to the ten largest clones.

The study at large found these results: In both subjects, allostimulation led to expansion of memory CD8+ clones, though the expansion induced by regulatory dendritic cells appeared to be more limited than that induced by mature dendritic cells. Only a couple of subjects were sequenced, and the authors noted considerable between-individual heterogeneity in the alloreactive memory CD8+ T cell pool. Of the resting subsets, memory CD8+ T cells had the largest number of alloreactive TCR clonotypes. Naive CD4+ and CD8+ T cells showed highly diverse repertoires, whereas memory cells were less diverse and memory CD8+ cells were the most oligoclonal.

Comment on this clone: Its antigen is unknown. Per-base quality was not reported, and no clone a single base away is much larger than it.

The CDR1 and CDR2 encoded by the germline V gene (reference sequence) are MNHEY and SMNVEV. Its CDR3 holds 13 amino acids, cysteine through phenylalanine. CDR3 DNA only is kept here, 39 bases in frame from base 1. V loses 3 bases, J loses 0 bases, and the germline ends lie 3 bases apart. Sequenced sample: memory CD4+ T cells from blood cultured with regulatory dendritic cells. In light of the paper, this sample's cell subset or site label describes: CD45RO+ memory T cells. The sequence derives from a human donor in good health. The rearranged chain carries TRBV27 and TRBJ1-3, with the D gene uncertain. The DNA sequence reads TGTGCCAGCAGTTTCAGCTCTGGAAACACCATATATTTT. Its protein reads: CASSFSSGNTIYF.